The 19 T cell receptor beta chains given below trace back to one sample, sequenced in a study of tumor and adjacent non-tumor tissue in lung cancer. A modified ARM-PCR protocol with three rounds of nested PCR amplified TCRbeta. Each CDR3 protein gets one entry after TCRdb re-called the multiplex PCR reads with MiXCR. The sample lists tens of thousands of distinct CDR3 sequences; roughly 60% were seen once. This sample's RNA came from whole unsorted tissue. More than 3 cm separated this lung sample from the edge of the tumor. Sequenced input: distant non-tumor lung tissue. The receptors derive from a middle-aged woman with non-small cell lung cancer.

In nucleotides, the CDR3 is TGTACAAGCAGCTTAGTTGGGCTAGCCAATGAGCAGTTCTTC. Protein: CTSSLVGLANEQFF. The chain uses TRBV11-2 and TRBJ2-1, with D possibly matching TRBD2 (5 bases). In germline, CDR1 is SGHAT, CDR2 FQNNGV. This CDR3 spans 14 amino acids.

This chain joins TRBV29-1 and TRBJ1-1; D remains unclear. Trimming shortened V by 3 bases and J by 5 bases, and 13 bases separated the two germline ends. The germline V gene encodes CDR1 SQVTM and CDR2 ANQGSEA. The CDR3 has 13 residues. CDR3 loop: CSVDGEWDTEAFF. DNA for the CDR3: TGCAGCGTTGATGGGGAGTGGGATACTGAAGCTTTCTTT.

With regard to this clonotype: This could be a read error, since a much larger clone is one nucleotide away. V and J are TRBV10-2 and TRBJ2-4, with D perhaps TRBD1 (5 bases). The germline V gene encodes CDR1 WSHSY and CDR2 SAAADI. The V end was cut by 10 bases, the J end by 5 bases, with 18 bases between. The CDR3 has 14 amino acids. CDR3 in amino acids: CANTPGRAQNIQYF. As DNA, the CDR3 is TGCGCCAACACCCCGGGCAGGGCCCAAAACATTCAGTACTTC.

This clonotype was observed many times. The chain recombines TRBV7-9 with TRBJ1-1; 7 positions agree with TRBD1. Germline V CDR1 and CDR2: SEHNR, FQNEAQ (reference sequence). CDR3 size: 11 residues. V shed 5 bases and J 8 bases; nucleotides not matched to a gene: 2. CDR3 amino acids: CASSAGQEAFF. Written as DNA, the CDR3 is TGTGCCAGCAGCGCGGGACAGGAAGCTTTCTTT. Full variable domain (remainder filled in from reference TRBV7-9 and TRBJ1-1): DTGVSQNPRHKITKRGQNVTFRCDPISEHNRLYWYRQTLGQGPEFLTYFQNEAQLEKSRLLSDRFSAERPKGSFSTLEIQRTEQGDSAMYLCASSAGQEAFFGQGTRLTVV.

This clonotype was found a few times. CDR3 amino acids: CASSRGENTEAFF. Written as DNA, the CDR3 is TGTGCCAGCAGCCGGGGGGAGAACACTGAAGCTTTCTTT. The chain has TRBV7-9 and TRBJ1-1; weak D call: TRBD1 (5 bases). Germline lookup yields CDR1 SEHNR and CDR2 FQNEAQ (reference sequence). The CDR3 is 13 residues long. Trimming left V 5 bases short and J 1 base short, with 8 bases between. The full variable domain, rest sourced from reference TRBV7-9 and TRBJ1-1, is DTGVSQNPRHKITKRGQNVTFRCDPISEHNRLYWYRQTLGQGPEFLTYFQNEAQLEKSRLLSDRFSAERPKGSFSTLEIQRTEQGDSAMYLCASSRGENTEAFFGQGTRLTVV.

This clonotype came up a few times. No conserved phenylalanine or tryptophan ends this CDR3, so it is likely a read error. V gene TRBV7-9 combines with J gene TRBJ1-1; D not resolved. V lost 3 bases to trimming and J lost 1 base, with 0 bases between them. CDR3 length: 11 residues. CDR1 SEHNR and CDR2 FQNEAQ come from the germline V gene (reference sequence). CDR3: CASSLNTEAFS. The CDR3 region has the DNA TGTGCCAGCAGCTTGAACACTGAAGCTTTCTCT.

Remarks on this clonotype: One end of the junction does not line up with germline, which may come from a read error. J is TRBJ1-5 and V is TRBV20-1, with D hard to call. CDR3 length: 16 residues. The germline gives CDR1 DFQATT, CDR2 SNEGSKA (reference sequence). CDR3 loop: CSAVFLAGSHNRPQHF. CDR3 bases: TGCAGTGCTGTCTTCCTGGCAGGCTCTCACAATCGGCCCCAGCATTTT.

Worth noting for this clonotype: At one of its ends the junction is not consistent with the germline gene, which may arise from a read error. The chain couples TRBV11-2 to TRBJ1-6; D unresolved. The CDR3 runs 15 residues. Germline lookup yields CDR1 SGHAT and CDR2 FQNNGV. The CDR3 DNA follows: TGTGCCAGTAGCTTAGCCTCTTGGAATAATTCACCCCTCCACTTT. Translating it yields CASSLASWNNSPLHF.

This clonotype was recorded at least ten times. J is TRBJ2-3 and V is TRBV29-1; D might be TRBD1 or TRBD2, each matching 6 bases. V lost 0 bases, J lost 8 bases, and 15 bases lay in between. The germline V gene encodes CDR1 SQVTM and CDR2 ANQGSEA. The CDR3 has 14 amino acids. CDR3 nucleotide sequence: TGCAGCGTTGAAGATCCGGGGGCCGGAGGTACGCAGTATTTT. It is translated as CSVEDPGAGGTQYF.

Points on this clonotype: This CDR3 fails to terminate in the conserved phenylalanine or tryptophan, so it likely reflects a read error. The genes are TRBV6-4 and TRBJ2-1, with D perhaps matching TRBD2 (6 bases). With 4 bases removed from V and 6 bases from J, the gap between germline ends came to 16 bases. The CDR3 consists of 15 residues. The germline V gene has CDR1 MRHNA and CDR2 SNTAGT. The CDR3 loop reads CASSAWGVESNEQFL. The CDR3 DNA follows: TGTGCCAGCAGTGCATGGGGGGTAGAAAGCAATGAGCAGTTCTTA.

V gene TRBV20-1 combines with J gene TRBJ1-1; D is unresolved. CDR1 DFQATT and CDR2 SNEGSKA come from the germline V gene (reference sequence). This CDR3 region has 14 residues. Deletions cut 7 bases from V and 8 bases from J, with 23 bases between. CDR3 sequence (DNA): TGCAGTGTAAAGGGATTTCAGCGACTGGGCGAAGCTTTCTTT. Encoded protein: CSVKGFQRLGEAFF.

This clonotype was seen a single time. V gene TRBV7-9 combines with J gene TRBJ1-1; D is unclear. Trimming took 4 bases from V and 10 from J, leaving 10 bases between them. CDR3 length equals 11 residues. Germline V CDR1 and CDR2: SEHNR, FQNEAQ (reference sequence). The CDR3 region is CASSSVGGAFF. Written as DNA, the CDR3 is TGTGCCAGCAGCTCGGTTGGCGGAGCTTTCTTT.

Note on this clonotype: This likely comes from a read error, as the CDR3 has no conserved phenylalanine or tryptophan at its end. The chain couples TRBV20-1 to TRBJ2-7; TRBD1 matches at 7 bases. Losses at the gene ends were 3 bases for V and 3 bases for J; bases not matched to a gene: 5. CDR3 length: 13 amino acids. Germline V gene data show CDR1 as DFQATT and CDR2 as SNEGSKA (reference sequence). CDR3 nucleotide sequence: TGCAGTGCTAGGTCGGGACAGCACTACGAGCAGTACCTC. Protein product: CSARSGQHYEQYL.

Notes on this clonotype: The junction departs from the called germline gene at one end, perhaps through a read error. J is TRBJ2-7 and V is TRBV27; the match to TRBD2 covers 14 bases. The germline CDR1 and CDR2 sequences are MNHEY and SMNVEV (reference sequence). This CDR3 comprises 16 residues. CDR3 nucleotides: TGTGCCAGCAGTTCGAAGACTAGCGGGGGGGCATACGAGCAATACTTC. Encoded protein: CASSSKTSGGAYEQYF.

This clonotype was seen at least ten times. V is TRBV10-2 and J is TRBJ1-4; the D is unclear. V was pared by 6 bases and J by 5 bases, with 10 bases between. Germline V gene lookup returns CDR1 WSHSY and CDR2 SAAADI. The CDR3 loop spans 13 amino acids. Written as DNA, the CDR3 is TGCGCCAGCAGACTTGCGGCCAATGAAAAACTGTTTTTT. Its translation is CASRLAANEKLFF.

This clonotype was found once. A read error may be the cause here, since a much bigger clone is one base away. The rearrangement uses TRBV28 and TRBJ1-5, with D maybe TRBD1 (5 bases). The germline V gene has CDR1 MDHEN and CDR2 SYDVKM. The CDR3 has 15 amino acids. The CDR3 bases are TGTGACAGCAGTTTCAGCGGGGAGGGGTATCAGCCCCAGCATTTT. This gives the protein CDSSFSGEGYQPQHF.

For this clonotype: With a much larger clone just one base away, this may be a read error. This chain joins TRBV6-2 or TRBV6-3 and TRBJ1-5; D unresolved. Looked up from germline, CDR1 is MNHEY and CDR2 is SVGEGT. The CDR3 extends over 13 amino acids. The CDR3 reads CASTDHSNQPRHF. CDR3 in DNA: TGTGCCAGCACGGACCATAGCAATCAGCCCCGGCATTTT.

Concerning this clonotype: Relative to the germline gene, one junction end is altered; a read error may explain this. V and J are TRBV24-1 and TRBJ2-7; D not resolved. The CDR3 covers 14 residues. Germline loops: CDR1 KGHDR, CDR2 SFDVKD. Here the CDR3 reads CAISLGTAAYEQYF. The CDR3 DNA is TGTGCCATCAGTTTAGGAACGGCCGCATACGAGCAGTACTTC.

In this sample, this clonotype turned up many times. The CDR3 bases are TGTGCCAGCAGCTTGGGACTAGCCTCAGATACGCAGTATTTT. Its translation is CASSLGLASDTQYF. The rearrangement uses TRBV5-6 and TRBJ2-3; 7 nucleotides line up with TRBD2. CDR1 and CDR2 (germline): SGHDT, YYEEEE. J was trimmed by 4 bases and V by 0 bases; bases with no gene match: 2. The CDR3 is 14 residues long.